This TCR beta chain is from a study of identical twins. In this sample, this clonotype turned up many times. Its antigen is unknown. MiXCR was run by TCRdb on the 5' RACE reads, yielding one entry per CDR3 protein. The sample carries around 290,000 distinct CDR3 sequences, 9.5% recorded once. The CDR3 covers 12 residues. Trimming stripped 1 base from V and 6 bases from J, with 7 bases between. Germline assignment: CDR1 LGHNA and CDR2 YNFKEQ. General study findings and limits: Fewer insertions marked abundant cord blood beta clonotypes; young adult naive trended weakly, memory not at all.

Healthy Caucasian individuals made up all the donors. The same specimen was also included in a second study, on yellow fever vaccine responses in identical twins. That paper notes: Twins showed a vaccine T cell response that reportedly seemed partly convergent, partly personalized.

What was sequenced was CD8+ T cells sorted from blood. The gene calls are TRBV4-2 and TRBJ2-7; no clear D. This clonotype was sampled from a woman between 18 and 30 years old in good health. For the CDR3, the DNA is TGTGCCAGCAGCCAAGGAGTTACCGAGCAGTACTTC. This gives the protein CASSQGVTEQYF.